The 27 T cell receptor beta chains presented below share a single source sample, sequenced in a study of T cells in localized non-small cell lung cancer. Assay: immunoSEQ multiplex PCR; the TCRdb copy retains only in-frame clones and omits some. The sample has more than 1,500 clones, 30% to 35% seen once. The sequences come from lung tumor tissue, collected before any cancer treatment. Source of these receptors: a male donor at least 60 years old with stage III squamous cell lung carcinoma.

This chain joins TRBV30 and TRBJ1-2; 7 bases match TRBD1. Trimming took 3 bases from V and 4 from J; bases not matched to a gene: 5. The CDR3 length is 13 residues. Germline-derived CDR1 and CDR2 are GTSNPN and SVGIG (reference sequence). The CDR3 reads CAWSLTGVYGYTF. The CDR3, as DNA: TGTGCCTGGAGCCTCACAGGGGTCTATGGCTACACCTTC.

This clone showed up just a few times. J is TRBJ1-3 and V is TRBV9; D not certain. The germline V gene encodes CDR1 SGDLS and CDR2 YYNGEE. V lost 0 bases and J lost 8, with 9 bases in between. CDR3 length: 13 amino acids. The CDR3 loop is CASSVEGMDTIYF. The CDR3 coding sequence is TGTGCCAGCAGCGTAGAAGGGATGGACACCATATATTTT.

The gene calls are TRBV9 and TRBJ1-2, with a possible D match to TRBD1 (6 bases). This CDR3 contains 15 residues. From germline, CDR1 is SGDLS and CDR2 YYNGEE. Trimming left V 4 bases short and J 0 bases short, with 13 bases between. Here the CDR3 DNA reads TGTGCCAGCAGCCCTCAGACAGGTCCTAACTATGGCTACACCTTC. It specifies CASSPQTGPNYGYTF.

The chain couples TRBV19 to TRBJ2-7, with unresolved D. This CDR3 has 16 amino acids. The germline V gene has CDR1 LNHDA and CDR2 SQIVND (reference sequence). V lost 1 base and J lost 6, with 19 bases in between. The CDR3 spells CASSIGAQRLFGEQYF. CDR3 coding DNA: TGTGCCAGTAGTATAGGTGCACAGCGCCTTTTCGGCGAGCAGTACTTC.

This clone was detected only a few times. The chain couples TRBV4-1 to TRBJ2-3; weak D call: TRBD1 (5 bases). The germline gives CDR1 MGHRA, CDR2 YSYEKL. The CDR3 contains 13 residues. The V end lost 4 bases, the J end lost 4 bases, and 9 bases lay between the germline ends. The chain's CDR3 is CASSPGPADTQYF. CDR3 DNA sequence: TGCGCCAGCAGCCCAGGGCCTGCAGATACGCAGTATTTT.

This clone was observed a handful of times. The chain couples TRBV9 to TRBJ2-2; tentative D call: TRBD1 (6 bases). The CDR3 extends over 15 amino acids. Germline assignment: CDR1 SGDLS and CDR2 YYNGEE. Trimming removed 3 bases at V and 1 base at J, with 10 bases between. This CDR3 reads CASSAQGLNTGELFF. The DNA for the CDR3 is TGTGCCAGCAGCGCACAGGGTTTGAACACCGGGGAGCTGTTTTTT.

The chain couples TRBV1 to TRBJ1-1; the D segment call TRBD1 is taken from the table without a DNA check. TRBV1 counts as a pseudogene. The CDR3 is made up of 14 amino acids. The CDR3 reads CASSHPGQTTEAFF. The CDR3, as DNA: TGCGCCAGCAGCCATCCTGGACAGACCACTGAAGCTTTCTTT.

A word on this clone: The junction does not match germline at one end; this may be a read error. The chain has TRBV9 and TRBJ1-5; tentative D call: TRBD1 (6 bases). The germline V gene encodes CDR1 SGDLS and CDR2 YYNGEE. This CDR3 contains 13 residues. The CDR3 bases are TGTGCCAGCAGTGTAGGCAGGGGTCAGCCCCAGCATTTT. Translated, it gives CASSVGRGQPQHF.

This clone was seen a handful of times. In DNA, the CDR3 is TGTGCCAGCAGTACTCCCCTAGGGCACGATCAGCCCCAGCATTTT. Amino acid sequence: CASSTPLGHDQPQHF. The chain combines TRBV6-8 with TRBJ1-5; D gene unclear. The germline gives CDR1 MNHGY, CDR2 SAAAGT. This CDR3 region has 15 residues. V was trimmed by 5 bases and J by 5 bases, leaving 16 bases between them.

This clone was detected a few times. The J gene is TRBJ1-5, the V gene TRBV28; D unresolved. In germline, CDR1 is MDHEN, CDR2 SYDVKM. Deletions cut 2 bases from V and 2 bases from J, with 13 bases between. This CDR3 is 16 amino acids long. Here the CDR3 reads CASSLEVGAGNQPQHF. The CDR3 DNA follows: TGTGCCAGCAGTTTAGAGGTGGGCGCGGGCAATCAGCCCCAGCATTTT.

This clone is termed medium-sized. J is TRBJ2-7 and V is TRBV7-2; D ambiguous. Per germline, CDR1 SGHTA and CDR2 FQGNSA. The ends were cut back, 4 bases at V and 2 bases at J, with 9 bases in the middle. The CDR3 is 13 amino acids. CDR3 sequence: CASSWNAPYEQYF. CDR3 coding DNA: TGTGCCAGCAGCTGGAACGCCCCCTACGAGCAGTACTTC. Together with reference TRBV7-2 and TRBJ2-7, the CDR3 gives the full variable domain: GAGVSQSPSNKVTEKGKDVELRCDPISGHTALYWYRQSLGQGLEFLIYFQGNSAPDKSGLPSDRFSAERTGGSVSTLTIQRTQQEDSAVYLCASSWNAPYEQYFGPGTRLTVT.

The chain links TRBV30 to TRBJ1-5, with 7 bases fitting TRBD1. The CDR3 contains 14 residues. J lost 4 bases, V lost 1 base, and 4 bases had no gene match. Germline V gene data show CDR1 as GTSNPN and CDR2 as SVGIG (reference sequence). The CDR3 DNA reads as TGTGCCTGGAGTGAGGGCAGGGGGAATCAGCCCCAGCATTTT. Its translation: CAWSEGRGNQPQHF.

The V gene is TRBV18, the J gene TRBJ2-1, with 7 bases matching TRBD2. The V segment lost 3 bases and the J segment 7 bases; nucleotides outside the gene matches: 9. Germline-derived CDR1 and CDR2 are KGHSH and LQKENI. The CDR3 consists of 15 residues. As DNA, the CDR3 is TGTGCCAGCTCACCGGGGGTCAGGACTAGGAATGAGCAGTTCTTC. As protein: CASSPGVRTRNEQFF. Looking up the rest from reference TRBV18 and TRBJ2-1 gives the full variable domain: NAGVMQNPRHLVRRRGQEARLRCSPMKGHSHVYWYRQLPEEGLKFMVYLQKENIIDESGMPKERFSAEFPKEGPSILRIQQVVRGDSAAYFCASSPGVRTRNEQFFGPGTRLTVL.

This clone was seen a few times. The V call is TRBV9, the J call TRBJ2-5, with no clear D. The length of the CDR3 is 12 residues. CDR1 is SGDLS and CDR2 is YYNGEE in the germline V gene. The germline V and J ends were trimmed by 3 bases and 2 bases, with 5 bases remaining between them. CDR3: CASSEQQETQYF. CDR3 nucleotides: TGTGCCAGCAGCGAACAGCAAGAGACCCAGTACTTC.

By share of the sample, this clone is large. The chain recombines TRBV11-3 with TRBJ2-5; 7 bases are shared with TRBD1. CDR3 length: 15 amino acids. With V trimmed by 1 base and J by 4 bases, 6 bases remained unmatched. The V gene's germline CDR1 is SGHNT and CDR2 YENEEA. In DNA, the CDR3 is TGTGCCAGCAGCTTAGTAGGGACAGCCGGAGAGACCCAGTACTTC. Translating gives CASSLVGTAGETQYF. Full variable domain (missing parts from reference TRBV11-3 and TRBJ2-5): EAGVVQSPRYKIIEKKQPVAFWCNPISGHNTLYWYLQNLGQGPELLIRYENEEAVDDSQLPKDRFSAERLKGVDSTLKIQPAELGDSAVYLCASSLVGTAGETQYFGPGTRLLVL.

The CDR3 protein is CASTLELAGETQYF. CDR3 in DNA: TGCGCCAGCACCCTGGAACTAGCCGGGGAGACCCAGTACTTC. This sequence joins TRBV10-2 and TRBJ2-5; TRBD2 is a possible D gene (6 bases). Trimming pared 7 bases from V and 5 bases from J, leaving 17 bases between. Germline V gene lookup returns CDR1 WSHSY and CDR2 SAAADI. The CDR3 is 14 amino acids.

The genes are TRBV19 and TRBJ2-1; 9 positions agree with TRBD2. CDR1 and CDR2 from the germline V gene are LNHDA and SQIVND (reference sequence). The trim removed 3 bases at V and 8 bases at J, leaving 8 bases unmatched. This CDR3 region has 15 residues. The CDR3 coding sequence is TGTGCCAGTAGTATTCGAAGCGGGGGGTCGGATGAGCAGTTCTTC. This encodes CASSIRSGGSDEQFF.

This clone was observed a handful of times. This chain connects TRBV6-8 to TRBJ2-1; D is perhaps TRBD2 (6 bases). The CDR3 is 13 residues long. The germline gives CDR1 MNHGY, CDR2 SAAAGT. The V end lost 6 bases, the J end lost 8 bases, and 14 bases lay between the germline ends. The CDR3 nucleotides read TGTGCCAGCAGGACCCCGGGGGTCCATGAGCAGTTCTTC. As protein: CASRTPGVHEQFF.

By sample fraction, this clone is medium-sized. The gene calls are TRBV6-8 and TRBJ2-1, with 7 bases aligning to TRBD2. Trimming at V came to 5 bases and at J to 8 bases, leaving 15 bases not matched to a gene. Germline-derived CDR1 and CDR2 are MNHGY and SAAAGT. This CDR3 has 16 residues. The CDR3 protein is CASSPRDYPSWDEQFF. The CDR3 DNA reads TGTGCCAGCAGTCCCCGGGACTATCCCTCTTGGGATGAGCAGTTCTTC.

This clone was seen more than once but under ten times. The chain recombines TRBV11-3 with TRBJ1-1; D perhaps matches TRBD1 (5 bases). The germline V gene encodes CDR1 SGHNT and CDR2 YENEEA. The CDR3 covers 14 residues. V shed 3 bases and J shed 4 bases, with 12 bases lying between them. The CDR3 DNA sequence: TGTGCCAGCAGCTTCCCGGGACCAGGCACTGAAGCTTTCTTT. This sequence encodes CASSFPGPGTEAFF.

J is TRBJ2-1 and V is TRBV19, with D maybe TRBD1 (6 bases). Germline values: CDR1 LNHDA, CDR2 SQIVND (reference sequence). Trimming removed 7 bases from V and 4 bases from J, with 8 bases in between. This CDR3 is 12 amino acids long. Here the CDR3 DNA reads TGTGCCAGTAAGGGGGAGTACAATGAGCAGTTCTTC. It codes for CASKGEYNEQFF.

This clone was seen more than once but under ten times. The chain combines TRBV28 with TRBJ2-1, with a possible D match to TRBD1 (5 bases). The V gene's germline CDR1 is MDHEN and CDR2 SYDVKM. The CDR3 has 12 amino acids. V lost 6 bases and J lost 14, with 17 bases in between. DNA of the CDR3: TGTGCCAGCAGCCGCGGATCGGGCAGGGAGTTCTTC. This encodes CASSRGSGREFF.

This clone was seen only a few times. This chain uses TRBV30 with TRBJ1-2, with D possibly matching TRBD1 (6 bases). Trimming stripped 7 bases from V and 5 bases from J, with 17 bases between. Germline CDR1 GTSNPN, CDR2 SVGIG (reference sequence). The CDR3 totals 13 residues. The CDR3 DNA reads TGTGCCTTTTTAATGGACAGTGTTTATGGCTACACCTTC. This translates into CAFLMDSVYGYTF. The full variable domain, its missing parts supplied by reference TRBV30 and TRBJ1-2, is SQTIHQWPATLVQPVGSPLSLECTVEGTSNPNLYWYRQAAGRGLQLLFYSVGIGQISSEVPQNLSASRPQDRQFILSSKKLLLSDSGFYLCAFLMDSVYGYTFGSGTRLTVV.

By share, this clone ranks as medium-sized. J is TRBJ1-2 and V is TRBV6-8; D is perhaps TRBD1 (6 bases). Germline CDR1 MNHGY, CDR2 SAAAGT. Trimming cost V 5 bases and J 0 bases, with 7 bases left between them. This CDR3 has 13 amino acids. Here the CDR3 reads CASSGGPNYGYTF. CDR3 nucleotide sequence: TGTGCCAGCAGTGGGGGGCCTAACTATGGCTACACCTTC.

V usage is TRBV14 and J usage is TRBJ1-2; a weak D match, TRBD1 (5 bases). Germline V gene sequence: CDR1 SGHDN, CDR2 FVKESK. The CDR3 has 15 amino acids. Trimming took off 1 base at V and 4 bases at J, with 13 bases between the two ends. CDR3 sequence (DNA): TGTGCCAGCAGCCAAGGTCGGGGCCCCCTCTATGGCTACACCTTC. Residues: CASSQGRGPLYGYTF.

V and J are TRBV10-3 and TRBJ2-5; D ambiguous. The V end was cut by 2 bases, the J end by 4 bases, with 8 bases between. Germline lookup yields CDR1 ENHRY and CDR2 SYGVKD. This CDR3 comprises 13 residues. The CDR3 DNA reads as TGTGCCATCAGTGAGGGCAGGTCAGAGACCCAGTACTTC. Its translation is CAISEGRSETQYF.

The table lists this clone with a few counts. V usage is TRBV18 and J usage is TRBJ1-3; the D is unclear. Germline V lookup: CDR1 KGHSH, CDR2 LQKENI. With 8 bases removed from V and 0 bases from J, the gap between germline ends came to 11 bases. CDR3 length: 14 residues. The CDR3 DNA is TGTGCCAGCGCGGACCAGGACTCTGGAAACACCATATATTTT. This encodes CASADQDSGNTIYF. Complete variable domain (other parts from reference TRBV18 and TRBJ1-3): NAGVMQNPRHLVRRRGQEARLRCSPMKGHSHVYWYRQLPEEGLKFMVYLQKENIIDESGMPKERFSAEFPKEGPSILRIQQVVRGDSAAYFCASADQDSGNTIYFGEGSWLTVV.